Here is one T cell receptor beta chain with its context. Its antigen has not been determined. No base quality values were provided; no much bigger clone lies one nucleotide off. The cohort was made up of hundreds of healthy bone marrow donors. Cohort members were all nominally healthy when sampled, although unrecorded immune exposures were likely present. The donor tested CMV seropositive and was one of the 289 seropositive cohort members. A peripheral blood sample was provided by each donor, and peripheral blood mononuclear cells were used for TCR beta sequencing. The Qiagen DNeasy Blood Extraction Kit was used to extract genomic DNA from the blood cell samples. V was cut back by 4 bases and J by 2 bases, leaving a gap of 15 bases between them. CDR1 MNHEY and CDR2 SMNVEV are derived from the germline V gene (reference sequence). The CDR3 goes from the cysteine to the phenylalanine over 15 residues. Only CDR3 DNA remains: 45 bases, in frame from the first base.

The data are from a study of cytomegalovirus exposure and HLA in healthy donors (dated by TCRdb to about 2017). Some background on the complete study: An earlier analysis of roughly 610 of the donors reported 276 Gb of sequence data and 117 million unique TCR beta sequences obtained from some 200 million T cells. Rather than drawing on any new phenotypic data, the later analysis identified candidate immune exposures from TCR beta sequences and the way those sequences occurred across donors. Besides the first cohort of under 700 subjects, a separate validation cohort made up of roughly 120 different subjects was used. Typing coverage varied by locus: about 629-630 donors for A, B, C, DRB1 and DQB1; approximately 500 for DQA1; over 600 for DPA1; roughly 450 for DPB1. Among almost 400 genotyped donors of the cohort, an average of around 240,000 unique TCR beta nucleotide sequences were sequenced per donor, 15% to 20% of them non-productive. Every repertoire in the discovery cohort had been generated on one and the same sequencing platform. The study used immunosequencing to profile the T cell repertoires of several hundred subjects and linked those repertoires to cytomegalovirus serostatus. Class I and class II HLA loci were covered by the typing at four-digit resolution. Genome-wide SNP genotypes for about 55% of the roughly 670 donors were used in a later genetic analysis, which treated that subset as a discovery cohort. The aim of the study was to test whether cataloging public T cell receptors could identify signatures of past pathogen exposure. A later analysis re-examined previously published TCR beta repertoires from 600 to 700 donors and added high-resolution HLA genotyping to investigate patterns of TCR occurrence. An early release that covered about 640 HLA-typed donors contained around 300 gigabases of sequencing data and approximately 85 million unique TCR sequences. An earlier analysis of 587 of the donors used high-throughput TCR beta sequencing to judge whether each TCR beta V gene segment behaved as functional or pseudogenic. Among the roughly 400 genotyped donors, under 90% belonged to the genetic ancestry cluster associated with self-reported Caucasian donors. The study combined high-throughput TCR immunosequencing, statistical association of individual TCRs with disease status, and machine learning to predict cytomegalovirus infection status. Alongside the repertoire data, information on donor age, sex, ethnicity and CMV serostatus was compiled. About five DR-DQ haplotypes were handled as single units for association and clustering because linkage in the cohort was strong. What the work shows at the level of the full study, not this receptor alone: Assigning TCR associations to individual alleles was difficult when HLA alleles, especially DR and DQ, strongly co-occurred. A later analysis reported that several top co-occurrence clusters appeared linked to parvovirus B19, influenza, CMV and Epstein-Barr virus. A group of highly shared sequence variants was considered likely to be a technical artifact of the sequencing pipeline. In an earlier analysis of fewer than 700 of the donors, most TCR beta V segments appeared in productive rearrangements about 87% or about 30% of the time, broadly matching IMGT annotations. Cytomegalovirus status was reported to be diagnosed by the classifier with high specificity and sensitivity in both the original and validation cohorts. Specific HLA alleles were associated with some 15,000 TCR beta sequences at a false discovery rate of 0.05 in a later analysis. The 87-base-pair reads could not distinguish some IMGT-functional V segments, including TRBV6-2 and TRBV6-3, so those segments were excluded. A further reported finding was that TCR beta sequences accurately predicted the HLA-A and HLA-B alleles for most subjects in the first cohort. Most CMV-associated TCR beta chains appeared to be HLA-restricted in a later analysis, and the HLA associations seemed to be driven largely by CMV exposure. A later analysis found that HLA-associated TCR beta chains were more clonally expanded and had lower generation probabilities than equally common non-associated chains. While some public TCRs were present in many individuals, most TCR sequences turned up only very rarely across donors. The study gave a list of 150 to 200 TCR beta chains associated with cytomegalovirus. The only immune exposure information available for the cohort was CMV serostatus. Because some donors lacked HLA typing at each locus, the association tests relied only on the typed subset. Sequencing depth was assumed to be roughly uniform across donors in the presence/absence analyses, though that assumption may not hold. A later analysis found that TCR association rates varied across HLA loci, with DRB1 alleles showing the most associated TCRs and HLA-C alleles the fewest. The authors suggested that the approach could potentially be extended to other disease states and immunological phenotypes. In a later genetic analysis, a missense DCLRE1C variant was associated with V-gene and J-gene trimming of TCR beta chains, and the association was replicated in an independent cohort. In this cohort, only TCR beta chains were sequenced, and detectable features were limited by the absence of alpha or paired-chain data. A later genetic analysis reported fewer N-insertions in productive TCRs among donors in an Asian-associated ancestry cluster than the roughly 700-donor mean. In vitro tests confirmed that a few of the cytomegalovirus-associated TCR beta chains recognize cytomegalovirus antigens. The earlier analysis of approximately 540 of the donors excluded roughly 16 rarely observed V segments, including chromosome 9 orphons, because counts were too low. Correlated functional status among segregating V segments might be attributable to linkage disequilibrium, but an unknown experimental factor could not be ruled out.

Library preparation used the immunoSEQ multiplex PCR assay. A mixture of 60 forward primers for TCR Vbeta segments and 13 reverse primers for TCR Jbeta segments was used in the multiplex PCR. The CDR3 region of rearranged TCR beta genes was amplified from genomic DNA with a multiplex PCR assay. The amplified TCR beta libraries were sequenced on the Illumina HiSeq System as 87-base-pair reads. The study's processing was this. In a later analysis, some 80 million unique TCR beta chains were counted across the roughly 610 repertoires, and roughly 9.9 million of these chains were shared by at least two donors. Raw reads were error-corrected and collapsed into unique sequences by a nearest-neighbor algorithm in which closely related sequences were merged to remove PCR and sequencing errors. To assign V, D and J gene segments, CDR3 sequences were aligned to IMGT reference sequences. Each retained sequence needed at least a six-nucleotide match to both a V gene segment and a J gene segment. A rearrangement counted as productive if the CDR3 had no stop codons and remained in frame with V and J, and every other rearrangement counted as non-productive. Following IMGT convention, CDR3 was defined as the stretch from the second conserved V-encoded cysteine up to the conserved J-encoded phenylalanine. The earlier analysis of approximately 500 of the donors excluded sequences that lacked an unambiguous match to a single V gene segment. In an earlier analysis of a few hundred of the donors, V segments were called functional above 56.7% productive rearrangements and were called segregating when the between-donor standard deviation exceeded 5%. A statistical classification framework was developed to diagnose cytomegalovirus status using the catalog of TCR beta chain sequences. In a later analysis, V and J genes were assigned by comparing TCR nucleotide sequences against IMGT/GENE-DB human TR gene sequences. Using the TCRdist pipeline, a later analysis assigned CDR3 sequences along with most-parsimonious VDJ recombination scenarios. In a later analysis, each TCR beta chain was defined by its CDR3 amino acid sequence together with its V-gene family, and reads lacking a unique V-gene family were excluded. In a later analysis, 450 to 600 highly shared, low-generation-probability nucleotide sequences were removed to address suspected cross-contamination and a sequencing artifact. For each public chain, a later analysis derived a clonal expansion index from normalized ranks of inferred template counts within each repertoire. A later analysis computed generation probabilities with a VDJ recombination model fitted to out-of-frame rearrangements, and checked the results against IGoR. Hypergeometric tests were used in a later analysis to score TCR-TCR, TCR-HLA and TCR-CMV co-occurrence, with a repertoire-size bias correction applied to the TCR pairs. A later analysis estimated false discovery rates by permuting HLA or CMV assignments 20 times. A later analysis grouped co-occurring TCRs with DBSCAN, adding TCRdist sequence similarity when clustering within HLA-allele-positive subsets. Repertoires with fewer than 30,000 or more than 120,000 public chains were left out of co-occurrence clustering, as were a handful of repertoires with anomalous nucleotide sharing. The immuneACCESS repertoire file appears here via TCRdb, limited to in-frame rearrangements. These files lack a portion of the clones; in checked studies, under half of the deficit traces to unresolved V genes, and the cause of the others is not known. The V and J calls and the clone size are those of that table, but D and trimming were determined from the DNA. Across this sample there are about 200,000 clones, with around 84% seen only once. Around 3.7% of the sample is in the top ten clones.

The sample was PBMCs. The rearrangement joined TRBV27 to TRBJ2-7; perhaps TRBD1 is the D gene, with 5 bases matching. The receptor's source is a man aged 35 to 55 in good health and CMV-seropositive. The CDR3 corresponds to CASSYQGRETYEQYF. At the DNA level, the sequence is TGTGCCAGCAGTTATCAGGGTCGTGAGACCTACGAGCAGTACTTC.